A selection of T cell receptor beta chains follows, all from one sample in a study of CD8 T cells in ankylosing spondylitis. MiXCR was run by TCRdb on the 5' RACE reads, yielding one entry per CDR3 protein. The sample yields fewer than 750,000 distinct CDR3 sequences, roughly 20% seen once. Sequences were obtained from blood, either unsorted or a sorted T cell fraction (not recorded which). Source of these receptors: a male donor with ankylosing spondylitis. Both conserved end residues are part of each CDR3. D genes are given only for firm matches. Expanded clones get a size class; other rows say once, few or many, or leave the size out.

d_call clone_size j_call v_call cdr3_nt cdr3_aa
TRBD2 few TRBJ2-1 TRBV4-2 TGTGCCAGCAGCCAAGTGGGGCCTAGCGGGGGGGCCTACAATGAGCAGTTCTTC CASSQVGPSGGAYNEQFF
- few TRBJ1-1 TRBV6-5 TGTGCCAGTGGGATGGGCACTGAAGCTTTCTTT CASGMGTEAFF
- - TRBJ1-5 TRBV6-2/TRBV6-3 TGTGCCAGCAGTAGGGAGACGTTATATAGCAATCAGCCCCAGCATTTT CASSRETLYSNQPQHF
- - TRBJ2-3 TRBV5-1 TGCGCCAGCAGCTTGGCTGGGGGTAAGGATACGCAGTATTTT CASSLAGGKDTQYF
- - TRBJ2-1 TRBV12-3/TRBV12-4 TGTGCCAGCAGTTCCCAGATAATCCCTCTTTTC CASSSQIIPLF
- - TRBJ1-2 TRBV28 TGTGCCAGCAGTTCCCAGTTGGTAGGCAAGGGTGGCTACACCTTC CASSSQLVGKGGYTF
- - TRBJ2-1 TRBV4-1 TGCGCCAGCAGCCATCGGAGTGCGGATGAGCAGTTCTTC CASSHRSADEQFF
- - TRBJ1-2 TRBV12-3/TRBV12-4 TGTGCCAGCAGTCCAGGGATCTCGAGGTATGGCTACACCTTC CASSPGISRYGYTF
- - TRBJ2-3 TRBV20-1 TGCAGTGCTAGAGACTATTCCAACACAGATACGCAGTATTTT CSARDYSNTDTQYF
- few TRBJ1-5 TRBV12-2 TGTGCAAGTCGCTTAGCAGGGGATCGCGATCAGCCCCAGCATTTT CASRLAGDRDQPQHF
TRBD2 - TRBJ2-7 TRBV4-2 TGTGCCAGCAGCCAAGATTGGACTAGCTTTTACGAGCAGTACTTC CASSQDWTSFYEQYF
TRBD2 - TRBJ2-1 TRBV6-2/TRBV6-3 TGTGCCAGCGAGTGGAGACCAGGACTAGCGGGGGTTGAGCAGTTCTTC CASEWRPGLAGVEQFF
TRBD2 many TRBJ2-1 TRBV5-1 TGCGCCAGCAGCTTGGATAGCGGGAGGAACAATGAGCAGTTCTTC CASSLDSGRNNEQFF
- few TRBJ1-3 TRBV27 TGTGCCAGCAGCAGCCAGTCTGGAAACACCATATATTTT CASSSQSGNTIYF
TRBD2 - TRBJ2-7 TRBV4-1 TGCGCCAGCAGCCAAGAGGAGCGGGAGATCTACGAGCAGTACTTC CASSQEEREIYEQYF
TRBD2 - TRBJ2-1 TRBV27 TGTGCCAGCAAACTAGCGGGGTTCTATGAGCAGTTCTTC CASKLAGFYEQFF